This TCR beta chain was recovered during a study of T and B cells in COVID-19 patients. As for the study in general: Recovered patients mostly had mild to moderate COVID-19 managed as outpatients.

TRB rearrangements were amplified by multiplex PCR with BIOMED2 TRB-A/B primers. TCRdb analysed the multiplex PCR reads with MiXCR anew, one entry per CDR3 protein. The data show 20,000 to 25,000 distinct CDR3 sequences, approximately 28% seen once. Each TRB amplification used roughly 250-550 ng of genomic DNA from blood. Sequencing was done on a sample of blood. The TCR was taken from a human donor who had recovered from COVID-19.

The CDR3 sequence: CASSHPGLAGGGEQFF. In DNA form, the CDR3 reads TGTGCCAGCAGTCACCCCGGACTAGCGGGAGGCGGGGAGCAGTTCTTC. The chain uses TRBV6-5 and TRBJ2-1, with 14 bases fitting TRBD2. The germline V gene encodes CDR1 MNHEY and CDR2 SVGAGI. The CDR3 contains 16 residues. Trimming removed 5 bases from V and 10 bases from J; junction bases left unmatched: 10.